This T cell receptor beta chain was identified in a study of T cell responses to AZD1222 COVID-19 vaccine. Overall study findings and caveats: The study sampled repertoires only after the peak T cell response.

This CDR3 comprises 12 residues. With 3 bases removed from V and 9 bases from J, the gap between germline ends came to 9 bases. From germline, CDR1 is LNHDA and CDR2 SQIVND (reference sequence). On this clone itself: No antigen is known for it.

The data were produced by immunoSEQ multiplex PCR, yet TCRdb's version contains in-frame clones alone and is incomplete. The sample includes tens of thousands of clones, over 85% of them seen just once. This TCR was recovered from an adult in good health. This specimen was peripheral blood, taken on day 0 of MenACWY control vaccination. V is TRBV19 and J is TRBJ2-1; D unclear. CDR3 loop: CASSIMRGEQFF. DNA for the CDR3: TGTGCCAGTAGTATTATGAGAGGTGAGCAGTTCTTC.